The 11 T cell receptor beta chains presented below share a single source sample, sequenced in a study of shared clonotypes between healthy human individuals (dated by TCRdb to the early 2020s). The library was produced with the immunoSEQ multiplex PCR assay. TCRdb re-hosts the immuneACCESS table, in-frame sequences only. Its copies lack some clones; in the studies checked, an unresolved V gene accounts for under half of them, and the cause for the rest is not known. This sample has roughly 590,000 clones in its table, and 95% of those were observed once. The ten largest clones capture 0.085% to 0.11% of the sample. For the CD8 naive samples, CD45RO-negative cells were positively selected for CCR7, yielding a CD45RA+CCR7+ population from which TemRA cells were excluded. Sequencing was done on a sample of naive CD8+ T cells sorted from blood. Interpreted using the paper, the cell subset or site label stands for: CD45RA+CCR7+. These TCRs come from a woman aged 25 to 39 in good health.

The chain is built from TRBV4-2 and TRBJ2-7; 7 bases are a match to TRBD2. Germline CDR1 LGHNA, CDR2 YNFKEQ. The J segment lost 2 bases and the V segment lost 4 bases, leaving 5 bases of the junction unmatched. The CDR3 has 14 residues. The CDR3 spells CASSPGSGAYEQYF. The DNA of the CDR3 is TGTGCCAGCAGCCCTGGGAGCGGGGCCTACGAGCAGTACTTC.

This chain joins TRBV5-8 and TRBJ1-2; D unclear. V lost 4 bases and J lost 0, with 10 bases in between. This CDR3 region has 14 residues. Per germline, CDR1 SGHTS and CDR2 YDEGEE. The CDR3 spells CASSTDGTNYGYTF. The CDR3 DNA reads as TGTGCCAGCAGCACGGACGGGACTAACTATGGCTACACCTTC.

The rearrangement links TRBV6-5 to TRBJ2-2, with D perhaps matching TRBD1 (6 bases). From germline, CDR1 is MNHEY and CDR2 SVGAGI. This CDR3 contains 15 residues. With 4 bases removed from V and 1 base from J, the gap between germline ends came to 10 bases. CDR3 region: CASSSDRLNTGELFF. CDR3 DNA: TGTGCCAGCAGTTCAGACAGGCTGAACACCGGGGAGCTGTTTTTT.

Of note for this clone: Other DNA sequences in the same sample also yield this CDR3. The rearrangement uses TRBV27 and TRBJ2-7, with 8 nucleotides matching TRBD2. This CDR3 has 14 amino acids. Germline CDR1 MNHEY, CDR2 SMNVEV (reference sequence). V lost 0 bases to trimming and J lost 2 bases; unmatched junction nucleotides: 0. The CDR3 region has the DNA TGTGCCAGCAGTTTATCTAGCGGGACCTACGAGCAGTACTTC. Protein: CASSLSSGTYEQYF.

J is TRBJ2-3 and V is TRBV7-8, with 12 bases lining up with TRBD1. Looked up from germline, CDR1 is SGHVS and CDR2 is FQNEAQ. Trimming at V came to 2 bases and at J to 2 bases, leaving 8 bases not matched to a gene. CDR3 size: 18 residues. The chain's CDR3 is CASSLIGTGGIFTDTQYF. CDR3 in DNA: TGTGCCAGCAGCTTAATCGGGACAGGGGGCATTTTCACAGATACGCAGTATTTT.

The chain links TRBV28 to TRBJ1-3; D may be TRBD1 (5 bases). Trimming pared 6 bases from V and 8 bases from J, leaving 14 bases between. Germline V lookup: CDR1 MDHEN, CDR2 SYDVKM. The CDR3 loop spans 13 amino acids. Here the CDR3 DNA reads TGTGCCAGCAGCAGGACAACAAGGGACACCATATATTTT. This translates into CASSRTTRDTIYF.

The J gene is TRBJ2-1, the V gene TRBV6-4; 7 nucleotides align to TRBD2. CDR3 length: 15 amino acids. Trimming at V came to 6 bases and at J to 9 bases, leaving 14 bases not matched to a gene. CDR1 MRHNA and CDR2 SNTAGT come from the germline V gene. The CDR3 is CASRDGRPVFGEQFF. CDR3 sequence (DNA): TGTGCCAGCAGGGACGGGAGGCCGGTTTTCGGTGAGCAGTTCTTC.

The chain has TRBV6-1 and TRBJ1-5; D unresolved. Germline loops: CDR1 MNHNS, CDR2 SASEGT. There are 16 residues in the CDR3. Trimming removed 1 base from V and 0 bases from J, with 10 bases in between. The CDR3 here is CASSEGVSFSNQPQHF. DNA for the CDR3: TGTGCCAGCAGTGAAGGGGTGAGTTTTAGCAATCAGCCCCAGCATTTT.

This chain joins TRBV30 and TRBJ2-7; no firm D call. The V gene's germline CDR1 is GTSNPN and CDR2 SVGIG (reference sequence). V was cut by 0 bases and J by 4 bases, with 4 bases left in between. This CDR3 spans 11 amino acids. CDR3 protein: CAWSVTYEQYF. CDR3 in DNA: TGTGCCTGGAGTGTAACTTACGAGCAGTACTTC. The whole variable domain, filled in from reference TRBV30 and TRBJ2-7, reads SQTIHQWPATLVQPVGSPLSLECTVEGTSNPNLYWYRQAAGRGLQLLFYSVGIGQISSEVPQNLSASRPQDRQFILSSKKLLLSDSGFYLCAWSVTYEQYFGPGTRLTVT.

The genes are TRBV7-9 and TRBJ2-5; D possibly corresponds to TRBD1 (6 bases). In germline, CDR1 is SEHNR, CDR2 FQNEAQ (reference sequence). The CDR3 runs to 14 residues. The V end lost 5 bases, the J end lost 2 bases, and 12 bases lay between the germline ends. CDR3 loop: CASSPPDSQETQYF. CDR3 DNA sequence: TGTGCCAGCAGCCCCCCGGACAGTCAAGAGACCCAGTACTTC. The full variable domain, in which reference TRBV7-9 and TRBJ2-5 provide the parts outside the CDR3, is DTGVSQNPRHKITKRGQNVTFRCDPISEHNRLYWYRQTLGQGPEFLTYFQNEAQLEKSRLLSDRFSAERPKGSFSTLEIQRTEQGDSAMYLCASSPPDSQETQYFGPGTRLLVL.

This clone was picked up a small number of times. The CDR3: CASGPDGGKGELFF. CDR3 nucleotide sequence: TGTGCTAGTGGCCCCGACGGGGGAAAGGGGGAGCTGTTTTTT. V usage is TRBV12-5 and J usage is TRBJ2-2, with D perhaps TRBD2 (6 bases). Trimming removed 6 bases from V and 8 bases from J, with 16 bases in between. CDR1 is LGHNT and CDR2 is FRNRAP in the germline V gene. The CDR3 has 14 residues.